These 11 T cell receptor beta chains originate from one sample sequenced in a study of CD8 T cells in Susac syndrome. Random hexamers were used to reverse transcribe 0.5 to 1 ug of RNA. TCRdb called the immunoSEQ multiplex PCR reads again in MiXCR, with one record for every CDR3 protein. The sample has over 150,000 distinct CDR3 sequences; 80% to 95% are singletons. Sample: CD4+ T cells from PBMCs. These receptors were taken from a human donor with multiple sclerosis.

V is TRBV6-2 or TRBV6-3 and J is TRBJ1-2, with a possible D match to TRBD1 (6 bases). This CDR3 region has 12 residues. Germline values: CDR1 MNHEY, CDR2 SVGEGT. V dropped 4 bases and J dropped 7 bases, with 10 bases sitting between them. The CDR3 protein is CASSSYRVGYTF. The CDR3 region has the DNA TGTGCCAGCAGTTCTTACAGGGTTGGCTACACCTTC.

The chain joins TRBV7-9 to TRBJ2-7, with D hard to call. This CDR3 is 12 amino acids long. The germline gives CDR1 SEHNR, CDR2 FQNEAQ (reference sequence). Trimming stripped 2 bases from V and 4 bases from J, with 6 bases between. CDR3 sequence: CASSLKPYEQYF. DNA for the CDR3: TGTGCCAGCAGCTTAAAACCTTACGAGCAGTACTTC.

The chain carries TRBV2 and TRBJ1-5; 8 nucleotides agree with TRBD1. CDR1 and CDR2 from the germline V gene are SNHLY and FYNNEI. Losses at the gene ends were 8 bases for V and 6 bases for J; bases not matched to a gene: 9. This CDR3 comprises 14 residues. The DNA of the CDR3 is TGTGCCAGCGAAGGAGGGACAGGTGGTCAGCCCCAGCATTTT. This codes for CASEGGTGGQPQHF.

The V and J genes are TRBV20-1 and TRBJ1-1; 8 bases agree with TRBD1. Losses at the gene ends were 1 base for V and 7 bases for J; bases not matched to a gene: 8. Looked up from germline, CDR1 is DFQATT and CDR2 is SNEGSKA (reference sequence). The CDR3 totals 14 residues. CDR3 DNA: TGCAGTGCTAGAGTACCAGGGGGCGCGGGTGAAGCTTTCTTT. It codes for CSARVPGGAGEAFF.

J is TRBJ1-2 and V is TRBV12-3 or TRBV12-4; D might be TRBD1 (6 bases). V shed 5 bases and J shed 8 bases, with 15 bases lying between them. CDR3 length equals 13 residues. CDR3 residues: CASSKQDRRGYTF. The CDR3 bases are TGTGCCAGCAGTAAGCAGGACAGAAGGGGCTACACCTTC.

V is TRBV28 and J is TRBJ1-1, with TRBD1 identical over 7 bases. This CDR3 has 14 residues. V shed 1 base and J 5 bases; nucleotides not matched to a gene: 4. Germline values: CDR1 MDHEN, CDR2 SYDVKM. The CDR3 region is CASSLSSGGTEAFF. CDR3 sequence (DNA): TGTGCCAGCAGTTTATCCTCAGGGGGGACTGAAGCTTTCTTT.

This chain connects TRBV6-2 or TRBV6-3 to TRBJ2-7; D gene uncertain. This CDR3 spans 14 amino acids. V was pared by 5 bases and J by 1 base, with 12 bases between. The germline CDR1 and CDR2 sequences are MNHEY and SVGEGT. Here the CDR3 reads CASSPFTRSYEQYF. The DNA for the CDR3 is TGTGCCAGCAGTCCGTTCACTCGGTCCTACGAGCAGTACTTC.

CDR3 region: CASSPPGTYGYTF. In nucleotides, the CDR3 is TGTGCCAGCAGTCCCCCCGGGACTTATGGCTACACCTTC. The chain is built from TRBV3-1 and TRBJ1-2; D is perhaps TRBD1 (5 bases). The CDR3 has 13 residues. Germline assignment: CDR1 LGHDT and CDR2 YNNKEL (reference sequence). Trimming left V 6 bases short and J 5 bases short, with 13 bases between.

This clonotype appeared once. CDR3 amino acids: CASSPGTSGANVLTF. The CDR3 nucleotides read TGTGCCAGCAGCCCCGGGACATCTGGGGCCAACGTCCTGACTTTC. The genes are TRBV7-9 and TRBJ2-6; the D gene is possibly TRBD1 (6 bases). V gave up 5 bases and J gave up 1 base, with 9 bases separating them. This CDR3 contains 15 residues. Looked up from germline, CDR1 is SEHNR and CDR2 is FQNEAQ (reference sequence).

The chain carries TRBV20-1 and TRBJ2-7, with D perhaps assigned TRBD1 or TRBD2 (6 bases each). Trimming took 2 bases from V and 5 from J, leaving 16 bases between them. Per germline, CDR1 DFQATT and CDR2 SNEGSKA (reference sequence). The CDR3 is 14 residues long. The CDR3 DNA reads TGCAGTGCTAGAAGGCGGGACATCTTGGACGAGCAGTACTTC. Protein sequence: CSARRRDILDEQYF.

This chain joins TRBV5-1 and TRBJ2-7; TRBD1 aligns across 8 bases. CDR3 length equals 16 residues. V lost 0 bases and J lost 3; bases outside the gene matches: 8. Germline-derived CDR1 and CDR2 are SGHRS and YFSETQ. The CDR3 nucleotides are TGCGCCAGCAGCTTGGGAACGACAGGGGAAATCTACGAGCAGTACTTC. It translates to CASSLGTTGEIYEQYF. Drawing the rest from reference TRBV5-1 and TRBJ2-7, the complete variable domain is KAGVTQTPRYLIKTRGQQVTLSCSPISGHRSVSWYQQTPGQGLQFLFEYFSETQRNKGNFPGRFSGRQFSNSRSEMNVSTLELGDSALYLCASSLGTTGEIYEQYFGPGTRLTVT.